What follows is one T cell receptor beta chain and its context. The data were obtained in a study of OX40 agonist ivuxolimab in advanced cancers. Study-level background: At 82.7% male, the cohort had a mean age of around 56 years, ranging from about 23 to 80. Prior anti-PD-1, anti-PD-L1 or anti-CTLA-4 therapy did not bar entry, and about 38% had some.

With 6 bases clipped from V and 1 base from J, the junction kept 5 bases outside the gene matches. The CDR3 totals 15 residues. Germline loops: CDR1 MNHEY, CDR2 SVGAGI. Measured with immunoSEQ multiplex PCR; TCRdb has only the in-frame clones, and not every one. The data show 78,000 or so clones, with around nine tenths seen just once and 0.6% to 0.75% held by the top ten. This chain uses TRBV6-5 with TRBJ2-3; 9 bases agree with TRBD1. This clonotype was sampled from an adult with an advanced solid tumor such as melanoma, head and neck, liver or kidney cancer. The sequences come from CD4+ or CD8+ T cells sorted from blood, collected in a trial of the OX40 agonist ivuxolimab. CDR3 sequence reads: CASSQQGAGTDTQYF. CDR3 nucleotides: TGTGCCAGCAGCCAACAGGGGGCCGGCACAGATACGCAGTATTTT.